This TCR beta chain was recorded in a study of blood T cell repertoires in COVID-19. Libraries were prepared by immunoSEQ multiplex PCR; TCRdb keeps only in-frame clonotypes and omits some of them. The sample lists approximately 170,000 clones, approximately 82% seen once, with 3.6% in the top ten. CDR3 length equals 16 residues. Trimming pared 5 bases from V and 5 bases from J, leaving 19 bases between. The germline V gene has CDR1 MDHEN and CDR2 SYDVKM. The chain recombines TRBV28 with TRBJ1-3; D unresolved. Sequencing input: PBMCs or T cells enriched from blood (not recorded which). This clonotype was obtained from a woman aged 50 to 60 in a cohort exposed to, infected with or recovered from COVID-19 (not recorded which). CDR3 nucleotides: TGTGCCAGCAGTGCCCTCGACGGAGGTGGTAGAAACACCATATATTTT. Translated: CASSALDGGGRNTIYF.